This is a list of T cell receptor beta chains from one sample in a study of CD8 T cells in ankylosing spondylitis. From the 5' RACE reads, TCRdb called clonotypes with MiXCR, one entry per CDR3 protein. This sample has around 230,000 distinct CDR3 sequences; around 8% occur once, and the top ten carry around 4.9%. The sample consisted of blood, either unsorted or a sorted T cell fraction (not recorded which). These receptors all come from a female donor with ankylosing spondylitis or in good health (not recorded which). Each CDR3 is given with its conserved first and last residue. A D gene is named only where the DNA matches it firmly. Rows give clone size only sometimes, using once, few, many, or a class for an expanded clone.

J,V,size,D,DNA,CDR3
TRBJ2-6,TRBV7-2,NA,NA,TGTGCCAGCAGCTTTGGACCAACCTCTGGGGCCAACGTCCTGACTTTC,CASSFGPTSGANVLTF
TRBJ2-7,TRBV20-1,many,NA,TGCAGTGCTGGGACGATCTACGAGCAGTACTTC,CSAGTIYEQYF
TRBJ2-5,TRBV20-1,many,NA,TGCAGTGCTAGAGATCATGGGGCTAGTCGCTTAGAGACCCAGTACTTC,CSARDHGASRLETQYF
TRBJ1-6,TRBV6-1,many,TRBD1,TGTGCCAGCAGTACCAGAGGACAGGGGGCCGGATCACCCCTCCACTTT,CASSTRGQGAGSPLHF
TRBJ2-1,TRBV20-1,many,NA,TGCAGTGCTAGGGGGAGTGTAGTGGGCAATGAGCAGTTCTTC,CSARGSVVGNEQFF
TRBJ1-5,TRBV27,many,NA,TGTGCCAGCAGGGACGGATCCGGACCCCAGCCCCAGCATTTT,CASRDGSGPQPQHF
TRBJ2-7,TRBV10-3,many,TRBD2,TGTGCCATCAGTGAGTCTAATAGCGGGAGGCCCGGGCGATACTTC,CAISESNSGRPGRYF
TRBJ2-3,TRBV20-1,many,TRBD2,TGCAGCGCTAGTCAACTAGCGGGAGCGGGTACAGATACGCAGTATTTT,CSASQLAGAGTDTQYF
TRBJ2-3,TRBV20-1,many,NA,TGCAGTGCTAGACAGGGGAGCACAGATACGCAGTATTTT,CSARQGSTDTQYF
TRBJ1-3,TRBV10-3,many,TRBD1,TGTGCCATCAGTGAAGCGACAGGGAGGTACACCATATATTTT,CAISEATGRYTIYF
TRBJ2-7,TRBV18,many,TRBD2,TGTGCCAGCTCACCATGGCTAGCGGGAGAATGGTACGAGCAGTACTTC,CASSPWLAGEWYEQYF
TRBJ1-1,TRBV7-2,few,NA,TGTGCCAGCAGCTTCCCACGGGGCACTGAAGCTTTCTTT,CASSFPRGTEAFF
TRBJ2-1,TRBV5-1,few,TRBD2,TGCGCCAGCACCCTTACTAGCGGCCCTGGGCAGTTCTTC,CASTLTSGPGQFF
TRBJ1-1,TRBV25-1,many,TRBD1,TGTGCCAGCAGTGACGGGACAGTTAGGGCTTTCTTT,CASSDGTVRAFF
TRBJ1-6,TRBV20-1,many,NA,TGCAGTGCTAGGTCCGGCTATAATTCACCCCTCCACTTT,CSARSGYNSPLHF
TRBJ1-1,TRBV29-1,NA,NA,TGCAGCGTTGACACCGGGACGGACACTGAAGCTTTCTTT,CSVDTGTDTEAFF
TRBJ2-2,TRBV9,few,TRBD1,TGTGCCAGCAGCGGGTTCCGGGACAGAAGCACCGGGGAGCTGTTTTTT,CASSGFRDRSTGELFF
TRBJ2-3,TRBV5-1,many,TRBD2,TGCGCCAGCAGTTCGGGACTAGCGGGAGAAGATACGCAGTATTTT,CASSSGLAGEDTQYF
TRBJ2-1,TRBV5-1,few,NA,TGCGCCAGCAGCTTGGAAGTCCGTTTAGGGTCGGGGCAGTTCTTC,CASSLEVRLGSGQFF
TRBJ1-4,TRBV7-3,many,TRBD1,TGTGCCAGCAGCTTAAGATGGGGCAAATACCCTTCGACAGGGCGGAGCGAAAAACTGTTTTTT,CASSLRWGKYPSTGRSEKLFF
TRBJ2-1,TRBV13,many,NA,TGTGCCAGCAGCTTAGGCCGCGACAATGAGCAGTTCTTC,CASSLGRDNEQFF
TRBJ2-1,TRBV28,many,TRBD2,TGTGCCAGCAGTTTAATGGTATATAGACTAGCGGGAGGCAGCTCCTACAATGAGCAGTTCTTC,CASSLMVYRLAGGSSYNEQFF
TRBJ2-7,TRBV12-3/TRBV12-4,many,NA,TGTGCCAGGGGACTGGGCTCCTACGAGCAGTACTTC,CARGLGSYEQYF
TRBJ2-4,TRBV7-1,many,NA,TGTGCCAGCAGCTCAAGCCTCTCTGGCGCGATAGCCAAAAACATTCAGTACTTC,CASSSSLSGAIAKNIQYF
TRBJ2-3,TRBV20-1,many,NA,TGCAGTGCTAGAGACCCTATGGCAGATACGCAGTATTTT,CSARDPMADTQYF